Listed below are T cell receptor beta chains from one sample, sequenced in a study of regulatory T cells in long-lasting Graves disease. TCRdb itself ran the multiplex PCR reads through MiXCR, one entry per CDR3 protein. The sample records 580,000 or so distinct CDR3 sequences, about 16% being singletons. The same sample was also used in a study of T cells in Graves' hyperthyroidism and ophthalmopathy.

The specimen comprised peripheral blood mononuclear cells (PBMCs), sampled at new diagnosis, from a patient treated with antithyroid drugs. These TCRs come from a man between 18 and 35 years old with Graves disease. The CDR3 runs from the conserved cysteine through the conserved F or W. Each record gives: D gene, V gene, J gene, clone size, CDR3 DNA, CDR3 protein. The D gene is left open where the match is weak. Clone size is given for some rows only: seen once, a few or many times, or a class if the clone is expanded.

NA,TRBV19,TRBJ2-6,NA,TGTGCCAGTAGGGGGGCGACAGCCCGATACTCTGGGGCCAACGTCCTGACTTTC,CASRGATARYSGANVLTF
TRBD2,TRBV13,TRBJ2-5,NA,TGTGCCAGCAGCTTAGGCCGCGGGGGACCCCAAGAGACCCAGTACTTC,CASSLGRGGPQETQYF
TRBD1,TRBV19,TRBJ1-5,few,TGTGCCAGTAGTACGACAGGGTGGGATCAGCCCCAGCATTTT,CASSTTGWDQPQHF
TRBD2,TRBV6-2/TRBV6-3,TRBJ2-7,many,TGTGCCAGCAGTTACTCAGCGGGGAGCTACTACGAGCAGTACTTC,CASSYSAGSYYEQYF
NA,TRBV9,TRBJ2-7,few,TGTGCCAGCAGCGTAGGGACTAACTCCTACGAGCAGTACTTC,CASSVGTNSYEQYF
NA,TRBV10-3,TRBJ2-2,many,TGTGCCACCCGGGACGGGACGAACACCGGGGAGCTGTTTTTT,CATRDGTNTGELFF
TRBD2,TRBV7-3,TRBJ2-2,few,TGTGCCAGCAGCTCCCTAGCGGGGTCGAACACCGGGGAGCTGTTTTTT,CASSSLAGSNTGELFF
NA,TRBV6-5,TRBJ2-5,many,TGTGCCAGCAGTTACATCAGGGTAGGGGGGGTGGAGACCCAGTACTTC,CASSYIRVGGVETQYF
NA,TRBV5-5,TRBJ2-1,NA,TGTGCCAGCAGCAACGGGCAGTTCTTC,CASSNGQFF
NA,TRBV3-1,TRBJ1-5,many,TGTGCCAGCAGCTCAACCGTGAACAGGGTGAATCAGCCCCAGCATTTT,CASSSTVNRVNQPQHF
NA,TRBV18,TRBJ2-5,many,TGTGCCAGCTCACCACGGGCCCAAGAGACCCAGTACTTC,CASSPRAQETQYF
NA,TRBV30,TRBJ2-7,NA,TGTGCCTGGAGAGGTCTTGGGATAGTCGGCGAGCAGTACTTC,CAWRGLGIVGEQYF
TRBD1,TRBV4-2,TRBJ1-2,few,TGTGCCAGCAGCCCCGGGGACAGGGACTATGGCTACACCTTC,CASSPGDRDYGYTF
NA,TRBV10-1,TRBJ2-3,few,TGCGCCAGCAGTGCTAGCGTCACAGATACGCAGTATTTT,CASSASVTDTQYF
NA,TRBV10-2,TRBJ2-1,NA,TGCGCCAGCAGCCCTATGGGAGTGGGGAATGAGCAGTTCTTC,CASSPMGVGNEQFF
NA,TRBV5-1,TRBJ1-1,many,TGCGCCAGCAGCTTGCGTTATGGGAACACTGAAGCTTTCTTT,CASSLRYGNTEAFF
TRBD1,TRBV29-1,TRBJ2-2,few,TGCAGCGTTGTTGGGACAGGGGTTCACACCGGGGAGCTGTTTTTT,CSVVGTGVHTGELFF
TRBD2,TRBV7-9,TRBJ2-3,many,TGTGCCAGCAGCTTAGAGGCTAGCGGGGGAACAGATACGCAGTATTTT,CASSLEASGGTDTQYF
NA,TRBV10-3,TRBJ2-1,many,TGTGCCATCAGTGAATCTTCATGGGGGGCTGGCAATGAGCAGTTCTTC,CAISESSWGAGNEQFF
TRBD1,TRBV29-1,TRBJ2-7,many,TGCAGCGTAAAACAGGGGATCTTCACCTACGAGCAGTACTTC,CSVKQGIFTYEQYF
TRBD2,TRBV13,TRBJ2-7,NA,TGTGCCAGCACCCCCCTAGCGGGAGGTTACGAGCAGTACTTC,CASTPLAGGYEQYF
NA,TRBV27,TRBJ2-2,NA,TGTGCCAGCAGTTTTGCACAGACCGGGGAGCTGTTTTTT,CASSFAQTGELFF
TRBD1,TRBV2,TRBJ2-7,NA,TGTGCCAGCAGAATAGCCGGGACAGAGTATTTC,CASRIAGTEYF
TRBD2,TRBV5-1,TRBJ2-6,few,TGCGCCAGCAGCGGGAGGGCGACAGAGGGCCGCTCTGGGGCCAACGTCCTGACTTTC,CASSGRATEGRSGANVLTF
NA,TRBV14,TRBJ2-1,NA,TGTGCCAGCAGCCCCTTTGGGACCGGTCGGAATGAGCAGTTCTTC,CASSPFGTGRNEQFF
NA,TRBV18,TRBJ1-1,few,TGTGCCAGCTCACCAGCTAACCCCATAGGGAACACTGAAGCTCTCTTT,CASSPANPIGNTEALF
NA,TRBV2,TRBJ1-6,NA,TGTGCCAGCAGTGAAAATCCGCTATCACCCCTCCACTTT,CASSENPLSPLHF
TRBD2,TRBV3-1,TRBJ2-7,NA,TGTGCCAGCAGCCTCGGACTAGCGGGAGGGTTTGAGGAGCAGTACTTC,CASSLGLAGGFEEQYF
NA,TRBV6-1,TRBJ2-7,many,TGTGCCAGCCGCAGGGGCAGGGAGCAGTACTTC,CASRRGREQYF
NA,TRBV10-2,TRBJ2-3,NA,TGCGCCAGCAGTGAGTCGGGACCGCTAAGCACAGATACGCAGTATTTT,CASSESGPLSTDTQYF
TRBD2,TRBV20-1,TRBJ2-1,NA,TGCAGTGCTAGAACTTCTAGCGGGAGGGCCGGGGAGCAGTTCTTC,CSARTSSGRAGEQFF
NA,TRBV7-8,TRBJ2-3,NA,TGTGCCAGCAGCCCATGGACTCTCGGGGGCGCGGGGACAGATACGCAGTATTTT,CASSPWTLGGAGTDTQYF
NA,TRBV20-1,TRBJ2-7,many,TGCAGTGCTAGAGACCCGGAGAGCACCTACGAGCAGTACTTC,CSARDPESTYEQYF
NA,TRBV2,TRBJ2-7,few,TGTGCCAGCACCGGGACACAGACCTGCGAGCAGTACTTC,CASTGTQTCEQYF
NA,TRBV13,TRBJ2-2,few,TGTGCCAGCAGCTTAAGCTTCCGGACCGGGGAGCTGTTTTTT,CASSLSFRTGELFF
TRBD1,TRBV9,TRBJ1-3,NA,TGTGCCAGCAGCGCCGGGACAGGGACCGGAAACACCATATATTTT,CASSAGTGTGNTIYF
TRBD2,TRBV6-1,TRBJ2-1,NA,TGTGCCAGCAGTGACCCGGACGGGACTAGCGGGACCGAAACATACAATGAGCAGTTCTTC,CASSDPDGTSGTETYNEQFF
NA,TRBV10-3,TRBJ1-2,few,TGTGCCATCAGTGAGTCAGGGGGCTATGGCTACACCTTC,CAISESGGYGYTF
TRBD1,TRBV20-1,TRBJ1-2,few,TGCAGTGCTAGAACAGGACAGGGGGCGTTTTATGGCTACACCTTC,CSARTGQGAFYGYTF
NA,TRBV7-3,TRBJ2-3,NA,TGTGCCAGCAGCCTCCGACCCAAGGATACGCAGTATTTT,CASSLRPKDTQYF
TRBD1,TRBV24-1,TRBJ2-3,NA,TGTGCCACCAGTGATAACAGGGGGGTAAGCACAGATACGCAGTGTTTT,CATSDNRGVSTDTQCF
NA,TRBV6-9,TRBJ1-2,NA,TGTGCCAGCAGTTCCCGGCGAAGGGCTAGTACCTATGGCTACACCTTC,CASSSRRRASTYGYTF
TRBD1,TRBV5-1,TRBJ2-5,NA,TGCGCCAGCTCGTCCCCTCCCTCCAGGGGGTTCTCTTTAGCGCAAGAGACCCAGTACTTC,CASSSPPSRGFSLAQETQYF
TRBD1,TRBV11-2,TRBJ1-6,NA,TGTGCCAGCAGCCGTTATGGACAGGGGGCTAGCATTAATCATTCACCCCTCCACTTT,CASSRYGQGASINHSPLHF
NA,TRBV28,TRBJ2-2,NA,TGTGCCAGCAGTTTTCTCGGTACGGGAACGAACACCGGGGAGCTGTTTTTT,CASSFLGTGTNTGELFF
TRBD1,TRBV12-3/TRBV12-4,TRBJ1-1,many,TGTGCCAGCAGTTTAGTGGCCGGTGGGACAGGCTCAGCTTTCTTT,CASSLVAGGTGSAFF
NA,TRBV28,TRBJ1-4,many,TGTGCCAGCAGGGATCATCATATGGGAAAACTGTTTTTT,CASRDHHMGKLFF
NA,TRBV20-1,TRBJ1-1,NA,TGCAGTGCTGACCGACGGGCTGGCACTGAAGCTTTCTTT,CSADRRAGTEAFF
TRBD2,TRBV6-4,TRBJ2-3,NA,TGTGCCAGCAGCGCAGCGGGAGTCCCAGATACGCAGTATTTT,CASSAAGVPDTQYF
NA,TRBV28,TRBJ1-1,few,TGTGCCAGCTGTGGAAGGGAGAACACTGAAGCTTTCTTT,CASCGRENTEAFF
NA,TRBV29-1,TRBJ1-1,many,TGCAGCGATACGGGACAGAACACTGAAGCTTTCTTT,CSDTGQNTEAFF
NA,TRBV7-2,TRBJ2-1,NA,TGTGCCAGCAGCACCTCGGGACTGGATGAGCAGTTCTTC,CASSTSGLDEQFF